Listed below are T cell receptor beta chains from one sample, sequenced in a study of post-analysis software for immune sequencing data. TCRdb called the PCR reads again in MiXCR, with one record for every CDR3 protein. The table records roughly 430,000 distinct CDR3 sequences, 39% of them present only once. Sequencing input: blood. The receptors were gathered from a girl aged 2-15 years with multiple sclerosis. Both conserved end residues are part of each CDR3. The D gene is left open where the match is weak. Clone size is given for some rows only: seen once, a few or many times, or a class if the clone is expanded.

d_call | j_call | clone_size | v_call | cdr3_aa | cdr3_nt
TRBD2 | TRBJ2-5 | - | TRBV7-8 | CASSSPGYFFLAGRETQYF | TGTGCCAGCAGCTCCCCGGGATACTTCTTCCTAGCGGGGCGGGAGACCCAGTACTTC
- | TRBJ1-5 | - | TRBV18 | CASSRAELEPQHF | TGTGCCAGCTCACGGGCGGAGTTGGAGCCCCAGCATTTT
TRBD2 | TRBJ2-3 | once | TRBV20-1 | CSTESGRGTDTQYF | TGCAGTACTGAAAGCGGGAGGGGCACAGATACGCAGTATTTT
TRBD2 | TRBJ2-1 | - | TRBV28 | CANTPGGPYNEQFF | TGTGCCAACACCCCGGGGGGGCCCTACAATGAGCAGTTCTTC
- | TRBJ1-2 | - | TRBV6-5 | CASSSPFDGYTF | TGTGCCAGCAGTTCCCCCTTCGATGGCTACACCTTC
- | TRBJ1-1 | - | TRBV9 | CASSASLGDTEAFF | TGTGCCAGCAGCGCCTCTCTGGGGGACACTGAAGCTTTCTTT
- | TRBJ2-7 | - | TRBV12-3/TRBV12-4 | CASSFNPRGLLIYEQYF | TGTGCCAGCAGTTTCAACCCAAGAGGGCTACTAATCTACGAGCAGTACTTC
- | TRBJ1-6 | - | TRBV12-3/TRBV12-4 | CASSLGSGVSPLHF | TGTGCCAGCAGTTTAGGGTCCGGGGTCTCACCCCTCCACTTT
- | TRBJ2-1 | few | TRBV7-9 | CASSKLGREQFF | TGTGCCAGCAGCAAACTCGGACGGGAGCAGTTCTTC
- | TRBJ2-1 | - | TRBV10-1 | CASSEDLRSSYNEQFF | TGCGCCAGCAGTGAGGACCTTAGGAGCTCCTACAATGAGCAGTTCTTC
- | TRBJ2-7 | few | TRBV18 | CASSRLGIYEQYF | TGTGCCAGCTCACGACTCGGGATATACGAGCAGTACTTC
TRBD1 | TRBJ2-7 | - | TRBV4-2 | CASSQGATGQGYEQYF | TGTGCCAGCAGCCAAGGCGCGACAGGGCAAGGGTACGAGCAGTACTTC
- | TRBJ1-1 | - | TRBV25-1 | CASSELKGHTEAFF | TGTGCCAGCAGTGAATTAAAGGGGCACACTGAAGCTTTCTTT
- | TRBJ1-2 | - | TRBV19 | CASTPTSGQPYGYTF | TGTGCCAGTACCCCAACCTCTGGACAGCCCTATGGCTACACCTTC
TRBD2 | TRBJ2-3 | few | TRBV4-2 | CASSQDQIAGVSTDTQYF | TGTGCCAGCAGCCAAGATCAGATAGCGGGGGTGAGCACAGATACGCAGTATTTT
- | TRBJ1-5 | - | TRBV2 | CASDYFRSYSNQPQHF | TGTGCCAGCGATTACTTCAGGAGCTATAGCAATCAGCCCCAGCATTTT
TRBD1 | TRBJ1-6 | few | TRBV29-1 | CSVEDADRPFSLHF | TGCAGCGTTGAAGATGCGGACAGGCCGTTTTCCCTCCACTTT
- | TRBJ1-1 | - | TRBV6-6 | CASAKDAVVNTEAFF | TGTGCCTCAGCCAAAGATGCGGTCGTGAACACTGAAGCTTTCTTT
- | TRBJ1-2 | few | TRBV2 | CASGVTGDRGYTF | TGTGCCAGCGGGGTGACGGGGGATCGGGGCTACACCTTC
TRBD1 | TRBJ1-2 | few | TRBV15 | CATSDLRQGVNYGYTF | TGTGCCACCAGCGACCTACGACAGGGGGTAAACTATGGCTACACCTTC